This T cell receptor beta chain was captured by sequencing in a study of shared clonotypes between healthy human individuals. Overall study context: Three CD4 naive, three CD4 memory, two CD8 naive and one CD8 memory plate were used per donor.

Several immunoSEQ plates held equal portions of the genomic DNA taken from each subset. Clones were sequenced by immunoSEQ multiplex PCR, and TCRdb holds only the in-frame ones, with some missing. The repertoire holds some 690,000 clones, with about 90% as singletons. V shed 8 bases and J shed 0 bases, with 16 bases lying between them. CDR3 length equals 15 residues. The germline V gene has CDR1 SGHRS and CDR2 YFSETQ. The origin of this receptor is a man aged 18 to 35 in good health. Some clones in this sample may be carry-over from other donors' samples. Specimen: memory CD8+ T cells from PBMCs. Subset in this sample: CD45RO+ cells pooled with CCR7-negative TemRA cells. V usage is TRBV5-1 and J usage is TRBJ2-3; D possibly corresponds to TRBD1 (6 bases). As DNA, the CDR3 is TGCGCCAGTGGGAACCGGGACATCAGCACAGATACGCAGTATTTT. It is translated as CASGNRDISTDTQYF.